A single sample gave rise to the 29 T cell receptor beta chains below, sequenced in a study of human T cells and chemical hapten exposure. TCRdb reprocessed the 5' RACE reads via MiXCR and lists one record per CDR3 protein. The data show some 150,000 distinct CDR3 sequences, 4.1% seen once. Unfractionated whole blood was the source from which total RNA was extracted. Source of these receptors: a female donor in good health.

This clonotype was recorded many times. The rearrangement joins TRBV13 to TRBJ1-6, with TRBD1 as a possible D gene (6 bases). The V end lost 3 bases, the J end lost 7 bases, and 19 bases lay between the germline ends. The CDR3 length is 17 residues. CDR1 and CDR2 (germline): PRHDT, FYEKMQ (reference sequence). The CDR3 region is CASSFRGGGVVNSPLHF. The CDR3, as DNA: TGTGCCAGCAGCTTCCGGGGGGGGGGCGTAGTGAATTCACCCCTCCACTTT.

This clonotype was seen at least ten times. The chain combines TRBV20-1 with TRBJ1-3; D gene unclear. Deletions cut 2 bases from V and 0 bases from J, with 11 bases between. This CDR3 is built from 15 residues. Germline V lookup: CDR1 DFQATT, CDR2 SNEGSKA (reference sequence). This CDR3 reads CSARRREPSGNTIYF. The CDR3 region has the DNA TGCAGTGCTAGAAGAAGGGAACCCTCTGGAAACACCATATATTTT.

Ten or more counts support this clonotype. The V and J genes are TRBV6-1 and TRBJ2-7; D is undetermined. This CDR3 contains 14 residues. The germline V and J ends were trimmed by 2 bases and 0 bases, with 8 bases remaining between them. The germline V gene has CDR1 MNHNS and CDR2 SASEGT. CDR3 bases: TGTGCCAGCAGTGAATTAGGAACCTCCTACGAGCAGTACTTC. Translation gives CASSELGTSYEQYF.

This clonotype was seen repeatedly, ten times or more. The rearrangement links TRBV4-2 to TRBJ1-2; possible D gene TRBD1, 6 bases. The ends were cut back, 0 bases at V and 4 bases at J, with 15 bases in the middle. This CDR3 is 16 amino acids long. Germline values: CDR1 LGHNA, CDR2 YNFKEQ. Here the CDR3 reads CASSQEWVSRGYGYTF. DNA for the CDR3: TGTGCCAGCAGCCAAGAATGGGTTAGCAGGGGCTATGGCTACACCTTC.

The table lists this clonotype with many counts. The J gene is TRBJ2-6, the V gene TRBV29-1, with 7 bases identical to TRBD2. In germline, CDR1 is SQVTM, CDR2 ANQGSEA. The CDR3 contains 15 residues. With V trimmed by 3 bases and J by 3 bases, 5 bases remained unmatched. The CDR3 here is CSVEGGEDGANVLTF. DNA for the CDR3: TGCAGCGTTGAGGGAGGGGAGGATGGGGCCAACGTCCTGACTTTC. The full variable domain, completed using reference TRBV29-1 and TRBJ2-6, is SAVISQKPSRDICQRGTSLTIQCQVDSQVTMMFWYRQQPGQSLTLIATANQGSEATYESGFVIDKFPISRPNLTFSTLTVSNMSPEDSSIYLCSVEGGEDGANVLTFGAGSRLTVL.

This clonotype was observed at least ten times. This chain connects TRBV29-1 to TRBJ2-5, with D uncertain. In germline, CDR1 is SQVTM, CDR2 ANQGSEA. V shed 4 bases and J shed 5 bases, with 8 bases lying between them. This CDR3 contains 11 residues. The CDR3 loop is CSVVFRETQYF. The CDR3 coding sequence is TGCAGCGTTGTCTTCCGGGAGACCCAGTACTTC.

This clonotype occurred a few times. For the CDR3, the DNA is TGCGCCAGCAGCTTTAGCGGGGCTGGCGATGAGCAGTTCTTC. Encoded protein: CASSFSGAGDEQFF. The V and J genes are TRBV5-1 and TRBJ2-1, with 8 bases matching TRBD2. V lost 2 bases, J lost 8 bases, and 6 bases stayed unmatched. Germline CDR1 is SGHRS and CDR2 is YFSETQ. The CDR3 is 14 residues long.

This clonotype was counted ten times or more. V and J are TRBV6-2 or TRBV6-3 and TRBJ1-5, with a weak D call TRBD1 (6 bases). The CDR3 loop spans 14 amino acids. Deletions cut 4 bases from V and 6 bases from J, with 13 bases between. CDR1 MNHEY and CDR2 SVGEGT come from the germline V gene. The CDR3 reads CASSFFRGGQPQHF. The CDR3 DNA sequence: TGTGCCAGCAGTTTTTTCAGGGGTGGTCAGCCCCAGCATTTT.

This clonotype was recorded many times. The chain uses TRBV4-1 and TRBJ2-3; D is unclear. Germline CDR1 MGHRA, CDR2 YSYEKL. V dropped 2 bases and J dropped 3 bases, with 6 bases sitting between them. The CDR3 consists of 13 residues. This CDR3 reads CASSQPNTDTQYF. The CDR3, as DNA: TGCGCCAGCAGCCAACCCAATACAGATACGCAGTATTTT.

This clonotype occurred many times. The chain couples TRBV7-9 to TRBJ1-2; D not certain. The CDR3 consists of 16 residues. Germline V gene data show CDR1 as SEHNR and CDR2 as FQNEAQ (reference sequence). The V end was cut by 0 bases, the J end by 0 bases, with 11 bases between. The DNA for the CDR3 is TGTGCCAGCAGCTTAGCGTCGGCAGAAGCTAACTATGGCTACACCTTC. Protein: CASSLASAEANYGYTF. The full variable domain, with the rest looked up from reference TRBV7-9 and TRBJ1-2, is DTGVSQNPRHKITKRGQNVTFRCDPISEHNRLYWYRQTLGQGPEFLTYFQNEAQLEKSRLLSDRFSAERPKGSFSTLEIQRTEQGDSAMYLCASSLASAEANYGYTFGSGTRLTVV.

The rearrangement uses TRBV20-1 and TRBJ1-6; D gene ambiguous. CDR3 size: 12 residues. Trimming took 8 bases from V and 7 from J, leaving 12 bases between them. Per the germline V gene, CDR1 is DFQATT and CDR2 is SNEGSKA (reference sequence). The CDR3, as DNA: TGCAGTATAGGACGGAACAATTCACCCCTCCACTTT. Amino acids: CSIGRNNSPLHF.

This clonotype was detected many times. The chain couples TRBV3-1 to TRBJ2-7; 7 nucleotides line up with TRBD1. The CDR3 is made up of 15 amino acids. V was clipped by 3 bases and J by 1 base; unmatched bases: 6. CDR1 LGHDT and CDR2 YNNKEL come from the germline V gene (reference sequence). CDR3 sequence (DNA): TGTGCCAGCAGCCAGGGGACAGACTCTTCCTACGAGCAGTACTTC. Translation gives CASSQGTDSSYEQYF.

This clonotype was counted a single time. Just one base apart from a much larger clone, this may be a read error. A read error is likely, as this CDR3 ends without the conserved phenylalanine or tryptophan. J is TRBJ1-1 and V is TRBV12-3 or TRBV12-4; TRBD1 is a possible D gene (5 bases). With 1 base removed from V and 2 bases from J, the gap between germline ends came to 11 bases. The CDR3 has 15 residues. This CDR3 reads CASSLVRQGNTEAFL. DNA of the CDR3: TGTGCCAGCAGTTTAGTTCGGCAGGGAAACACTGAAGCTTTCCTT.

V and J are TRBV21-1 and TRBJ1-2; the table's D call, TRBD1, was not checked against the DNA. TRBV21-1 is a pseudogene. The CDR3 loop spans 19 amino acids. As DNA, the CDR3 is TGTGCCAGCAGCAAAAAAGGACCGGGACAGCCAGGTCCATACTATGGCTACACCTTC. Translating gives CASSKKGPGQPGPYYGYTF.

This clonotype was recorded at least ten times. This rearrangement joins TRBV9 to TRBJ2-3; the D gene could be TRBD1 or TRBD2 (5 bases each). The CDR3 runs to 15 residues. Germline loops: CDR1 SGDLS, CDR2 YYNGEE. Trimming shortened V by 3 bases and J by 0 bases, and 11 bases separated the two germline ends. CDR3 amino acids: CASSGVWGSTDTQYF. The CDR3 DNA follows: TGTGCCAGCAGCGGAGTGTGGGGGAGCACAGATACGCAGTATTTT.

This clonotype was counted ten times or more. The CDR3, as DNA: TGTGCCAGCAGTCGATATACCGGGGACAAAGCTGGCTACACCTTC. The encoded protein is CASSRYTGDKAGYTF. This chain joins TRBV27 and TRBJ1-2; TRBD1 is a possible D gene (6 bases). The CDR3 has 15 amino acids. The V and J ends lost 5 bases and 7 bases respectively, with 20 bases between them. Germline V gene data show CDR1 as MNHEY and CDR2 as SMNVEV (reference sequence).

In its sample, this clonotype was seen many times. The rearrangement links TRBV15 to TRBJ2-7, with no clear D. The CDR3 is 16 residues long. CDR1 is LNHNV, CDR2 YYDKDF, per germline (reference sequence). V gave up 0 bases and J gave up 0 bases, with 12 bases separating them. CDR3 in amino acids: CATSRDPRTHSYEQYF. CDR3 nucleotides: TGTGCCACCAGCAGAGATCCGAGGACGCACTCCTACGAGCAGTACTTC.

At least ten counts were recorded for this clonotype. J is TRBJ1-4 and V is TRBV20-1; weak D call: TRBD1 (6 bases). The CDR3 loop spans 15 amino acids. V dropped 3 bases and J dropped 3 bases, with 14 bases sitting between them. From germline, CDR1 is DFQATT and CDR2 SNEGSKA (reference sequence). Here the CDR3 DNA reads TGCAGTGCTAGGGGGGGCGCGGGTTCTAATGAAAAACTGTTTTTT. It codes for CSARGGAGSNEKLFF.

Many counts were recorded for this clonotype. The V and J genes are TRBV29-1 and TRBJ2-3; the D gene could be TRBD1 or TRBD2 (5 bases each). The CDR3 sequence is 16 residues long. CDR1 SQVTM and CDR2 ANQGSEA come from the germline V gene. The ends were cut back, 1 base at V and 2 bases at J, with 16 bases in the middle. The CDR3 bases are TGCAGCGTTGAAGCAAGTACCGGGGCCTTCACAGATACGCAGTATTTT. Encoded protein: CSVEASTGAFTDTQYF.

This clonotype was seen at least ten times. V gene TRBV5-1 combines with J gene TRBJ1-2; D remains ambiguous. With 0 bases removed from V and 7 bases from J, the gap between germline ends came to 13 bases. In germline, CDR1 is SGHRS, CDR2 YFSETQ. The CDR3 is 14 amino acids. The CDR3 DNA is TGCGCCAGCAGCTTGGCCGTGATTCCCGGTGGCTACACCTTC. Its protein product is CASSLAVIPGGYTF.

This clonotype was detected many times. The rearrangement uses TRBV7-6 and TRBJ2-7; D possibly matches TRBD1 or TRBD2 (5 bases each). CDR1 and CDR2 (germline): SGHVS, FNYEAQ. The CDR3 runs 13 residues. V was trimmed by 9 bases and J by 1 base, leaving 13 bases between them. For the CDR3, the DNA is TGTGCCAGTACGATGGGGGAATCCTACGAGCAGTACTTC. Translating it yields CASTMGESYEQYF. Full variable domain (missing parts from reference TRBV7-6 and TRBJ2-7): GAGVSQSPRYKVTKRGQDVALRCDPISGHVSLYWYRQALGQGPEFLTYFNYEAQQDKSGLPNDRFSAERPEGSISTLTIQRTEQRDSAMYRCASTMGESYEQYFGPGTRLTVT.

This clonotype was detected ten times or more. The rearrangement links TRBV5-1 to TRBJ1-1; the D is unclear. Trimming removed 5 bases at V and 3 bases at J, with 8 bases between. CDR3 length equals 12 residues. The V gene's germline CDR1 is SGHRS and CDR2 YFSETQ. The CDR3 sequence is CASSIPDTEAFF. Here the CDR3 DNA reads TGCGCCAGCAGTATCCCCGACACTGAAGCTTTCTTT.

This clonotype was seen ten or more times. The chain combines TRBV29-1 with TRBJ2-1; possibly TRBD1 for D (7 bases). The CDR3 is 16 amino acids. From germline, CDR1 is SQVTM and CDR2 ANQGSEA. The V gene lost 4 bases and the J gene lost 2 bases, with 18 bases spanning the gap. CDR3 coding DNA: TGCAGCGTTGCCGAGCAGGGGGGACAGACCTACAATGAGCAGTTCTTC. It translates to CSVAEQGGQTYNEQFF.

About this clonotype: A much larger clone lies a single base off, so this may be a read error. V usage is TRBV7-9 and J usage is TRBJ1-1; D gene uncertain. The germline V and J ends were trimmed by 4 bases and 1 base, with 7 bases remaining between them. Germline CDR1 and CDR2: SEHNR and FQNEAQ (reference sequence). There are 13 residues in the CDR3. CDR3 protein: CASSCPTNTEAFF. The CDR3 DNA reads as TGTGCCAGCAGCTGCCCCACGAACACTGAAGCTTTCTTT.

This clonotype was recorded many times. The V gene is TRBV20-1, the J gene TRBJ1-2; 10 bases line up with TRBD1. CDR3 length equals 14 residues. The J segment lost 8 bases and the V segment lost 1 base, leaving 7 bases of the junction unmatched. CDR1 and CDR2 (germline): DFQATT, SNEGSKA (reference sequence). The CDR3 is CSARATGGVLGYTF. CDR3 bases: TGCAGTGCTAGAGCGACAGGGGGCGTTTTAGGCTACACCTTC.

This clonotype was detected a few times. This chain connects TRBV21-1 to TRBJ2-3; the D call in the table, TRBD2, was not verified against the DNA. TRBV21-1 is deemed a pseudogene. The CDR3 totals 17 residues. CDR3 amino acids: CASSKAGQRGRTDTQYF. As DNA, the CDR3 is TGTGCCAGCAGCAAAGCTGGCCAGCGGGGCCGCACAGATACGCAGTATTTT.

This clonotype was recorded many times. The V and J genes are TRBV27 and TRBJ2-5, with D unclear. Germline CDR1 reads MNHEY; CDR2 reads SMNVEV (reference sequence). The CDR3 runs to 12 residues. The V end was cut by 8 bases, the J end by 1 base, with 8 bases between. The CDR3 sequence: CASGEFQETQYF. Written as DNA, the CDR3 is TGTGCCAGCGGGGAATTCCAAGAGACCCAGTACTTC.

This clonotype was found many times. The chain employs TRBV3-1 and TRBJ2-1; 15 bases line up with TRBD2. Germline CDR1 reads LGHDT; CDR2 reads YNNKEL (reference sequence). V lost 4 bases and J lost 9; bases outside the gene matches: 7. The CDR3 spans 16 residues. CDR3 loop: CASSRGTSGGFGEQFF. CDR3 DNA: TGTGCCAGCAGCCGTGGGACTAGCGGGGGGTTCGGTGAGCAGTTCTTC.

This clonotype was found many times. J is TRBJ2-7 and V is TRBV5-4, with 9 nucleotides matching TRBD1. J was trimmed by 1 base and V by 3 bases; bases with no gene match: 5. Germline lookup yields CDR1 SGHNT and CDR2 YYREEE (reference sequence). The CDR3 has 15 amino acids. Here the CDR3 DNA reads TGTGCCAGCAGCTACAGGGGGCGTGAGTCCTACGAGCAGTACTTC. Encoded protein: CASSYRGRESYEQYF. Using reference TRBV5-4 and TRBJ2-7 for the parts outside the CDR3, the full variable domain is ETGVTQSPTHLIKTRGQQVTLRCSSQSGHNTVSWYQQALGQGPQFIFQYYREEENGRGNFPPRFSGLQFPNYSSELNVNALELDDSALYLCASSYRGRESYEQYFGPGTRLTVT.